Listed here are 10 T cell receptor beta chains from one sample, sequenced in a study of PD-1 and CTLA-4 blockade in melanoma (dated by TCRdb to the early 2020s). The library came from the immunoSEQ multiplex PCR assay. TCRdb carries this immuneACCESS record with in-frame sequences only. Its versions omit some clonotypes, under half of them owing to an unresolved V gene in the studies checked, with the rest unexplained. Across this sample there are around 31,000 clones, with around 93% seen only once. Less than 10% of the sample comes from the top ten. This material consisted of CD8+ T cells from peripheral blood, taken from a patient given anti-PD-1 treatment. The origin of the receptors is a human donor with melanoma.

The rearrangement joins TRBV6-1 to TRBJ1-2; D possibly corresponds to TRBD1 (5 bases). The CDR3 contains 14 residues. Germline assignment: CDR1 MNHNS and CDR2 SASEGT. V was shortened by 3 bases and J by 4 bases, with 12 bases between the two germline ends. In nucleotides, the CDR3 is TGTGCCAGCAGTGACCGAGGGGAAGGCTATGGCTACACCTTC. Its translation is CASSDRGEGYGYTF.

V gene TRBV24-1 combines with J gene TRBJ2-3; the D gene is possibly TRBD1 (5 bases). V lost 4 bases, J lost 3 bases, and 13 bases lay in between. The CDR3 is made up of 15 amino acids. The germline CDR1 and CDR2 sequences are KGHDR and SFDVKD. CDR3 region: CATSDRRQSTDTQYF. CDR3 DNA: TGTGCCACCAGTGACCGACGACAGTCAACAGATACGCAGTATTTT.

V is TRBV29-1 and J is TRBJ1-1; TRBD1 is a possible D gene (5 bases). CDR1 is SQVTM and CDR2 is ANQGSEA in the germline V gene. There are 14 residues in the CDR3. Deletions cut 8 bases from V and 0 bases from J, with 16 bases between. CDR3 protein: CSPRDLLMNTEAFF. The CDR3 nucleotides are TGCAGCCCCCGGGACTTACTTATGAACACTGAAGCTTTCTTT.

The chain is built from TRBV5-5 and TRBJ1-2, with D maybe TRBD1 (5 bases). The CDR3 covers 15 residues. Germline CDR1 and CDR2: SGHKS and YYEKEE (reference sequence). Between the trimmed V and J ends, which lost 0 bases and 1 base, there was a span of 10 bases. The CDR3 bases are TGTGCCAGCAGCTTGGAACCAGGGAATAACTATGGCTACACCTTC. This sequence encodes CASSLEPGNNYGYTF.

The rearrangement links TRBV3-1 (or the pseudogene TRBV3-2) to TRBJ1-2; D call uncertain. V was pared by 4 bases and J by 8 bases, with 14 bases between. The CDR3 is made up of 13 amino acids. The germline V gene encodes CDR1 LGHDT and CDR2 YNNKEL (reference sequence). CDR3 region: CASSRRSAGGYTF. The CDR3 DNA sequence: TGTGCCAGCAGCCGTCGAAGCGCGGGCGGCTACACCTTC.

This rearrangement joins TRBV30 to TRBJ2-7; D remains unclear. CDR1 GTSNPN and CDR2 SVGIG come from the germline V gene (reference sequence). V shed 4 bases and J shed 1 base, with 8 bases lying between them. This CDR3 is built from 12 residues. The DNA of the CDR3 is TGTGCCTGGACTTCCGGATCCTACGAGCAGTACTTC. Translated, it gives CAWTSGSYEQYF.

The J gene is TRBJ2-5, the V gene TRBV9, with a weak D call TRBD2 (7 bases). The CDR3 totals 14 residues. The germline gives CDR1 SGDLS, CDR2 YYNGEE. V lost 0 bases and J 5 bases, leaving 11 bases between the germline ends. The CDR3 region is CASSVGGGAETQYF. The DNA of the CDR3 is TGTGCCAGCAGCGTAGGAGGGGGGGCGGAGACCCAGTACTTC.

The CDR3 region has the DNA TGTGCCAGCAGCCTGGGACTAGCGAACTACAATGAGCAGTTCTTC. This sequence encodes CASSLGLANYNEQFF. J is TRBJ2-1 and V is TRBV28; 10 positions match TRBD2. V lost 6 bases and J lost 3; bases outside the gene matches: 5. The CDR3 sequence is 15 residues long. Germline V CDR1 and CDR2: MDHEN, SYDVKM. The variable domain in full, with the rest retrieved from reference TRBV28 and TRBJ2-1, is DVKVTQSSRYLVKRTGEKVFLECVQDMDHENMFWYRQDPGLGLRLIYFSYDVKMKEKGDIPEGYSVSREKKERFSLILESASTNQTSMYLCASSLGLANYNEQFFGPGTRLTVL.

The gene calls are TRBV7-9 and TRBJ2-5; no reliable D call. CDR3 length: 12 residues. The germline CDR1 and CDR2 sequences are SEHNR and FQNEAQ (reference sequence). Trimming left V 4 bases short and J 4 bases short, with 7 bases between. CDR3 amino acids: CASSSLGETQYF. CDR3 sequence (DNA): TGTGCCAGCAGCTCCCTGGGAGAGACCCAGTACTTC.

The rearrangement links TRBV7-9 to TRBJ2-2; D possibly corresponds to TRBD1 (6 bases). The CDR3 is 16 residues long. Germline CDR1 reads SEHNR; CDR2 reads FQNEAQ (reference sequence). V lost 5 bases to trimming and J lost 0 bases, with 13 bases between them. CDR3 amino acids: CASSAGDTPNTGELFF. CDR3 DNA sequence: TGTGCCAGCAGCGCAGGGGACACACCGAACACCGGGGAGCTGTTTTTT.